Listed below are T cell receptor beta chains from one sample, sequenced in a study of CXCR3-negative and CXCR3-positive naive CD8 T cells. Using the 5' RACE reads, TCRdb records one entry per CDR3 protein without DNA. The sample holds more than 100,000 distinct CDR3 sequences. Sequencing was carried out using naive CXCR3+ CD8+ T cells from blood. Source of these receptors: a human donor in good health. Some clones in this sample may be carry-over from other donors' samples. The CDR3 runs from the conserved cysteine through the conserved F or W. Fields, in order: V gene, J gene, CDR3 protein.

V: TRBV11-2
J: TRBJ2-4
CDR3: CASSLAYGNIQYF

V: TRBV20-1
J: TRBJ1-3
CDR3: CSARALSSGNTIYF

V: TRBV28
J: TRBJ2-1
CDR3: CASSYSGGLYNEQFF

V: TRBV5-1
J: TRBJ1-1
CDR3: CASSLELGDTEAFF

V: TRBV4-2
J: TRBJ2-3
CDR3: CASSQSGLAGGPTDTQYF

V: TRBV7-9
J: TRBJ2-5
CDR3: CASSYAGGVGETQYF

V: TRBV2
J: TRBJ2-1
CDR3: CASSDGGGTINEQFF

V: TRBV7-9
J: TRBJ2-1
CDR3: CASSSGLGSSYNEQFF

V: TRBV9
J: TRBJ2-3
CDR3: CASSPGTSGTDTQYF

V: TRBV7-9
J: TRBJ2-5
CDR3: CASSGQLEETQYF

V: TRBV11-1
J: TRBJ2-7
CDR3: CASSTFSYEQYF

V: TRBV6-2/TRBV6-3
J: TRBJ2-2
CDR3: CASMRTDNTGELFF

V: TRBV9
J: TRBJ2-7
CDR3: CASSVGREQYF

V: TRBV29-1
J: TRBJ1-1
CDR3: CSVAGGINTEAFF

V: TRBV18
J: TRBJ2-7
CDR3: CASSPGVAGGPIPYEQYF

V: TRBV5-4
J: TRBJ2-3
CDR3: CASSLASVGSTDTQYF

V: TRBV7-9
J: TRBJ2-7
CDR3: CASSLAAGGAKTYEQYF

V: TRBV7-9
J: TRBJ2-1
CDR3: CASSSLALEQFF

V: TRBV7-9
J: TRBJ2-1
CDR3: CAIAYGVQHDEKFF

V: TRBV12-3/TRBV12-4
J: TRBJ1-4
CDR3: CASSPPQDRPNEEKLFF

V: TRBV5-1
J: TRBJ1-1
CDR3: CASSLWDSSNTEAFF

V: TRBV13
J: TRBJ2-4
CDR3: CASSADRAGKNIQYF

V: TRBV29-1
J: TRBJ1-2
CDR3: CSAHLTGLNYGYTF

V: TRBV3-1
J: TRBJ1-2
CDR3: CASSQEGQGATNYGYTF

V: TRBV12-3/TRBV12-4
J: TRBJ1-1
CDR3: CASSPTTNTEAFF

V: TRBV6-5
J: TRBJ1-5
CDR3: CASSYEGVSQPQHF